This is a list of T cell receptor beta chains from one sample in a study of cytomegalovirus exposure and HLA in healthy donors. Libraries were prepared by immunoSEQ multiplex PCR; TCRdb keeps only in-frame clonotypes and omits some of them. Counted here are over 90,000 clones, over 85% occurring once; the ten biggest clones make up roughly 0.9%. The specimen was PBMCs. The receptors stem from a woman between 18 and 30 years old in good health and CMV-seronegative. Both conserved end residues are part of each CDR3. Fields, in order: V gene, clone size, D gene, J gene, CDR3 protein, CDR3 DNA. D genes are given only for firm matches. Clone sizes are given selectively: once, few, many, or a class where the clone is expanded.

>TRBV2|NA|NA|TRBJ1-5
CASSEIGHQSNQPQHF
TGTGCCAGCAGTGAAATCGGACATCAAAGCAATCAGCCCCAGCATTTT
>TRBV9|NA|NA|TRBJ1-2
CASSVPGAANYGYTF
TGTGCCAGCAGCGTACCTGGGGCAGCTAACTATGGCTACACCTTC
>TRBV7-7|NA|TRBD2|TRBJ2-1
CASSLAGGTEQFF
TGTGCTAGCAGCTTAGCGGGAGGAACTGAGCAGTTCTTC
>TRBV11-3|NA|NA|TRBJ2-7
CASSPGSGYEQYF
TGTGCCAGCAGCCCCGGTTCAGGCTACGAGCAGTACTTC
>TRBV6-5|NA|TRBD2|TRBJ2-3
CASSLGLAGGTDTQYF
TGTGCCAGCAGTTTGGGACTAGCGGGAGGCACAGATACGCAGTATTTT
>TRBV2|NA|NA|TRBJ1-5
CASSVVYIEADNQPQHF
TGTGCCAGCAGTGTAGTATATATAGAGGCAGACAATCAGCCCCAGCATTTT
>TRBV5-6|NA|NA|TRBJ2-3
CASSLGDTQYF
TGTGCCAGCAGCCTAGGAGATACGCAGTATTTT
>TRBV28|NA|NA|TRBJ1-5
CASSLSSVQPQHF
TGTGCCAGCAGTTTATCCTCCGTTCAGCCCCAGCATTTT
>TRBV25-1|NA|NA|TRBJ2-1
CASKEGRSYNEQFF
TGTGCCAGCAAGGAGGGAAGGAGCTACAATGAGCAGTTCTTC
>TRBV7-2|NA|NA|TRBJ1-5
CASSLSLNQPQHF
TGTGCCAGCAGCTTATCTCTAAATCAGCCCCAGCATTTT
>TRBV11-3|NA|NA|TRBJ2-2
CASSIRGGAGELFF
TGTGCCAGCAGCATACGGGGCGGGGCCGGGGAGCTGTTTTTT
>TRBV27|NA|TRBD2|TRBJ2-7
CASSSTSRLAEASSYEQYF
TGTGCCAGCAGTTCCACTTCCAGACTAGCGGAGGCCTCCTCCTACGAGCAGTACTTC
>TRBV11-2|NA|TRBD1|TRBJ2-3
CASSSLTGGTDTQYF
TGTGCCAGCAGCAGCCTGACAGGGGGCACAGATACGCAGTATTTT
>TRBV27|NA|TRBD1|TRBJ1-5
CASSFRAGGWQPQHF
TGTGCCAGCAGTTTCAGGGCAGGGGGATGGCAGCCCCAGCATTTT
>TRBV19|NA|TRBD1|TRBJ2-6
CASSDRAGANVLTF
TGTGCCAGTAGTGACAGGGCTGGGGCCAACGTCCTGACTTTC
>TRBV15|NA|TRBD1|TRBJ1-5
CATSGQGGDQPQHF
TGTGCCACGTCGGGACAGGGAGGGGATCAGCCCCAGCATTTT
>TRBV15|NA|TRBD2|TRBJ2-7
CATSGEGTANYEQYF
TGTGCCACCAGCGGGGAGGGGACTGCTAACTACGAGCAGTACTTC
>TRBV11-2|NA|TRBD1|TRBJ2-7
CASSPGQGNYEQYF
TGTGCCAGCAGCCCGGGACAGGGAAACTACGAGCAGTACTTC
>TRBV19|once|TRBD1|TRBJ1-5
CASSGTGNQPQHF
TGTGCCAGTAGTGGGACAGGGAATCAGCCCCAGCATTTT
>TRBV5-5|NA|TRBD1|TRBJ1-5
CASSETTGQGYYQPQHF
TGTGCCAGCAGCGAAACAACGGGACAGGGGTACTATCAGCCCCAGCATTTT
>TRBV11-2|NA|TRBD2|TRBJ2-3
CASSLDLIAGWGTDTQYF
TGTGCCAGCAGCTTAGACTTAATAGCGGGTTGGGGCACAGATACGCAGTATTTT
>TRBV7-2|NA|NA|TRBJ2-7
CASRVAASYEQYF
TGTGCCAGTCGTGTAGCGGCTTCCTACGAGCAGTACTTC
>TRBV11-3|few|TRBD1|TRBJ2-3
CASSLGQGEAYTDTQYF
TGTGCCAGCAGCTTAGGACAGGGAGAAGCCTACACAGATACGCAGTATTTT
>TRBV5-1|NA|TRBD2|TRBJ2-3
CASSLDSGKQYF
TGCGCCAGCAGCTTGGATAGCGGGAAGCAGTATTTT
>TRBV7-2|once|TRBD2|TRBJ2-7
CASSEVSGGFYEQYF
TGTGCCAGCAGCGAGGTTAGCGGGGGGTTCTACGAGCAGTACTTC
>TRBV5-1|NA|NA|TRBJ2-2
CASSLVGLASGELFF
TGCGCCAGCAGCTTGGTAGGGCTAGCTTCAGGGGAGCTGTTTTTT
>TRBV4-1|once|TRBD2|TRBJ2-2
CASSLLGTPGGSTGELFF
TGCGCCAGCAGTCTTCTAGGGACGCCGGGGGGGAGTACCGGGGAGCTGTTTTTT
>TRBV30|NA|TRBD2|TRBJ2-1
CAWERGRAENEQFF
TGTGCCTGGGAGCGGGGGAGGGCCGAGAATGAGCAGTTCTTC
>TRBV19|NA|TRBD1|TRBJ1-2
CASSTVTGGSYGYTF
TGTGCCAGTAGTACGGTTACAGGGGGTTCCTATGGCTACACCTTC
>TRBV19|once|TRBD1|TRBJ1-3
CASRRGDSGSGNTIYF
TGTGCCAGTAGGAGAGGGGACAGCGGCTCTGGAAACACCATATATTTT
>TRBV21-1|NA|NA|TRBJ2-3
CASSKEDSGTDTQYF
TGTGCCAGCAGCAAAGAGGATAGCGGGACAGATACGCAGTATTTT
>TRBV5-1|NA|NA|TRBJ2-3
CASSLWGSPDTQYF
TGCGCCAGCAGCCTTTGGGGCTCCCCCGATACGCAGTATTTT
>TRBV5-1|NA|NA|TRBJ2-7
CASSLAAGYEQYF
TGCGCCAGCAGCTTGGCGGCGGGGTACGAGCAGTACTTC
>TRBV9|NA|NA|TRBJ2-1
CASSDRGRVPSSYNEQFF
TGTGCCAGCAGCGATCGAGGCCGGGTTCCCAGCTCCTACAATGAGCAGTTCTTC
>TRBV7-2|NA|NA|TRBJ1-6
CASSRLGGNSPLHF
TGTGCCAGCAGCCGACTGGGAGGTAATTCACCCCTCCACTTT
>TRBV10-3|NA|TRBD1|TRBJ1-3
CAIRAQGIGNTIYF
TGTGCCATCAGAGCACAGGGGATAGGAAACACCATATATTTT
>TRBV7-8|NA|TRBD2|TRBJ2-3
CASSLAQLAGGQSDTQYF
TGTGCCAGCAGCTTAGCGCAGCTAGCGGGGGGGCAGTCAGATACGCAGTATTTT
>TRBV7-2|NA|NA|TRBJ1-2
CASSGTTGTQYGYTF
TGTGCCAGCAGCGGGACTACAGGGACCCAGTATGGCTACACCTTC
>TRBV25-1|NA|NA|TRBJ2-2
CASSEYPRHKANTGELFF
TGTGCCAGCAGTGAATATCCTCGACATAAGGCGAACACCGGGGAGCTGTTTTTT
>TRBV5-1|NA|NA|TRBJ2-3
CASSLRLAYTDTQYF
TGCGCCAGCAGCTTGAGGCTAGCGTACACAGATACGCAGTATTTT
>TRBV11-1|NA|NA|TRBJ2-1
CASSLGAGLPTYNEQFF
TGTGCCAGCAGCTTAGGAGCGGGTCTCCCAACCTACAATGAGCAGTTCTTC
>TRBV5-1|few|TRBD1|TRBJ1-4
CASSRTGDSNEKLFF
TGCGCCAGCAGCCGGACAGGAGACTCTAATGAAAAACTGTTTTTT
>TRBV5-1|NA|NA|TRBJ1-2
CASSLVHEGGGYTF
TGCGCCAGCAGCTTGGTTCATGAGGGCGGGGGCTACACCTTC
>TRBV30|NA|NA|TRBJ2-6
CACPIGFGANVLTF
TGTGCCTGCCCCATCGGGTTCGGGGCCAACGTCCTGACTTTC
>TRBV7-6|NA|NA|TRBJ2-7
CASSLEVGEGGRYEQYF
TGTGCCAGCAGCTTAGAAGTCGGAGAAGGGGGAAGATACGAGCAGTACTTC
>TRBV7-3|NA|NA|TRBJ1-2
CASSDPSGRGYTF
TGTGCCAGCAGCGACCCCTCAGGGCGAGGCTACACCTTC
>TRBV27|NA|NA|TRBJ1-1
CASSFDRHTEAFF
TGTGCCAGCAGTTTTGACAGACACACTGAAGCTTTCTTT
>TRBV7-2|NA|NA|TRBJ2-7
CASSLITGAYEQYF
TGTGCCAGCAGCTTAATCACTGGAGCCTACGAGCAGTACTTC
>TRBV10-3|NA|NA|TRBJ1-2
CAISEWGGDRDSGYTF
TGTGCCATCAGTGAGTGGGGGGGCGATCGGGATTCTGGCTACACCTTC
>TRBV7-9|NA|TRBD2|TRBJ2-7
CASSGELAGASYEQYF
TGTGCCAGCAGCGGAGAGCTAGCGGGGGCCTCCTACGAGCAGTACTTC
>TRBV4-2|NA|NA|TRBJ2-7
CASRAGGAYEQYF
TGTGCCAGTCGGGCCGGAGGCGCCTACGAGCAGTACTTC
>TRBV4-1|NA|NA|TRBJ1-1
CASSQVGGMTEAFF
TGCGCCAGCAGCCAGGTCGGGGGAATGACTGAAGCTTTCTTT